Below, 11 T cell receptor beta chains from the same sample are listed, as sequenced in a study of T cells after yellow fever vaccination. TCRdb re-analysed the 5' RACE reads in MiXCR, keeping a single row per CDR3 protein. Here the sample spans some 250,000 distinct CDR3 sequences, roughly 3.5% being singletons. This specimen consisted of PBMCs, obtained 15 days after the yellow fever booster vaccination. All receptors come from a man between 18 and 35 years old who received the YFV17D yellow fever vaccine.

This clonotype was seen ten or more times. V is TRBV20-1 and J is TRBJ2-5; D gene uncertain. Trimming pared 4 bases from V and 4 bases from J, leaving 7 bases between. Germline loops: CDR1 DFQATT, CDR2 SNEGSKA (reference sequence). This CDR3 comprises 11 residues. In DNA form, the CDR3 reads TGCAGTGCTAATAGAAGAGAGACCCAGTACTTC. This codes for CSANRRETQYF.

The chain recombines TRBV19 with TRBJ1-5, with a weak D call TRBD1 (6 bases). CDR1 is LNHDA and CDR2 is SQIVND in the germline V gene (reference sequence). V was pared by 7 bases and J by 4 bases, with 23 bases between. This CDR3 region has 17 residues. As DNA, the CDR3 is TGTGCCAGTAACTACGCGGACAGTAGGGTCCTAAATCAGCCCCAGCATTTT. It is translated as CASNYADSRVLNQPQHF.

The sample holds many counts of this clonotype. The rearrangement joins TRBV20-1 to TRBJ1-2, with 8 bases that match TRBD1. The CDR3 spans 14 residues. Germline V gene lookup returns CDR1 DFQATT and CDR2 SNEGSKA (reference sequence). Trimming cost V 5 bases and J 1 base; bases outside gene matches: 6. This CDR3 is CSAGGTGGNYGYTF. The CDR3 DNA reads as TGCAGTGCTGGGGGGACAGGTGGTAACTATGGCTACACCTTC.

This clonotype was recorded many times. Here the CDR3 reads CSAEGTGETNEQFF. The CDR3 bases are TGCAGCGCCGAGGGGACAGGGGAGACTAATGAGCAGTTCTTC. This sequence joins TRBV29-1 and TRBJ2-1; 10 bases line up with TRBD1. The germline V gene has CDR1 SQVTM and CDR2 ANQGSEA. V lost 7 bases to trimming and J lost 7 bases; unmatched junction nucleotides: 10. This CDR3 has 14 residues.

This clonotype occurred many times. The chain joins TRBV20-1 to TRBJ2-2; D is perhaps TRBD1 (6 bases). The CDR3 is made up of 14 amino acids. Trimming removed 2 bases from V and 1 base from J, with 8 bases in between. Germline V gene lookup returns CDR1 DFQATT and CDR2 SNEGSKA (reference sequence). The CDR3 DNA sequence: TGCAGTGCTAGAAGGACAGTGAACACCGGGGAGCTGTTTTTT. Its translation: CSARRTVNTGELFF.

In this sample, this clonotype turned up many times. The chain combines TRBV21-1 with TRBJ2-7. TRBV21-1 counts as a pseudogene. The CDR3 covers 16 residues. CDR3 DNA: TGTGCCAGCAGCAAAGTTGGTCCACGGTTTACCTACGAGCAGTACGTC. This translates into CASSKVGPRFTYEQYV.

This clonotype showed up many times. This rearrangement joins TRBV7-6 to TRBJ1-6; no definite D call. Trimming left V 0 bases short and J 9 bases short, with 6 bases between. The CDR3 loop spans 13 amino acids. Germline assignment: CDR1 SGHVS and CDR2 FNYEAQ. Here the CDR3 DNA reads TGTGCCAGCAGCTTAGCCTCTGCTTCACCCCTCCACTTT. The encoded protein is CASSLASASPLHF.

This clonotype occurred many times. The rearrangement links TRBV7-2 to TRBJ2-1, with D possibly TRBD1 on 5 matching bases. Germline V CDR1 and CDR2: SGHTA, FQGNSA. The CDR3 is 12 amino acids. V shed 2 bases and J shed 11 bases, with 10 bases lying between them. In nucleotides, the CDR3 is TGTGCCAGCAGCTTATCCAGGGTGAAGCAGTTCTTC. Amino acids: CASSLSRVKQFF. Supplemented by reference TRBV7-2 and TRBJ2-1, the full variable domain reads GAGVSQSPSNKVTEKGKDVELRCDPISGHTALYWYRQSLGQGLEFLIYFQGNSAPDKSGLPSDRFSAERTGGSVSTLTIQRTQQEDSAVYLCASSLSRVKQFFGPGTRLTVL.

This clonotype has only a few counts. The gene calls are TRBV29-1 and TRBJ2-6; D perhaps matches TRBD1 (5 bases). Per germline, CDR1 SQVTM and CDR2 ANQGSEA. The CDR3 is 13 amino acids. The V end lost 6 bases, the J end lost 3 bases, and 9 bases lay between the germline ends. CDR3 nucleotides: TGCAGCGTCCAGGGTGATGGGGCCAACGTCCTGACTTTC. Translation gives CSVQGDGANVLTF.

This clonotype came up many times. This chain connects TRBV4-3 to TRBJ2-2, with a possible D match to TRBD1 (6 bases). Trimming removed 0 bases from V and 0 bases from J, with 14 bases in between. CDR1 and CDR2 (germline): LGHNA, YSLEER. CDR3 length: 18 residues. CDR3 sequence reads: CASSQEDSSDSNTGELFF. The CDR3 nucleotides read TGCGCCAGCAGCCAAGAGGACAGCTCAGACTCGAACACCGGGGAGCTGTTTTTT.

This clonotype was seen at least ten times. V usage is TRBV10-3 and J usage is TRBJ2-7; maybe TRBD2 (6 bases). Trimming left V 2 bases short and J 3 bases short, with 14 bases between. Germline V gene sequence: CDR1 ENHRY, CDR2 SYGVKD. This CDR3 is 15 amino acids long. This CDR3 is CAISEQGGVVYEQYF. The CDR3 DNA reads as TGTGCCATCAGTGAGCAGGGCGGGGTAGTCTACGAGCAGTACTTC.